The 28 T cell receptor beta chains in this list originate from one sample, sequenced in a study of graft-versus-host responses after intestinal transplantation. Produced via immunoSEQ multiplex PCR; TCRdb's table is partial and in-frame only. The table shows more than 9,500 clones, with around 85% occurring only once. The material was PBMCs, obtained approximately 310 days after intestinal transplant. Receptor source: a human patient who received an intestinal transplant, so some T cells may come from the graft donor.

The gene calls are TRBV5-1 and TRBJ2-3; D may be TRBD2 (6 bases). Germline assignment: CDR1 SGHRS and CDR2 YFSETQ. V shed 0 bases and J shed 4 bases, with 12 bases lying between them. This CDR3 region has 15 residues. The chain's CDR3 is CASSLVEGTSDTQYF. The CDR3 DNA follows: TGCGCCAGCAGCTTGGTGGAGGGAACGTCAGATACGCAGTATTTT. The full variable domain, completed using reference TRBV5-1 and TRBJ2-3, is KAGVTQTPRYLIKTRGQQVTLSCSPISGHRSVSWYQQTPGQGLQFLFEYFSETQRNKGNFPGRFSGRQFSNSRSEMNVSTLELGDSALYLCASSLVEGTSDTQYFGPGTRLTVL.

The chain recombines TRBV28 with TRBJ2-7; D could derive from TRBD1 or TRBD2 (5 bases each). Germline V gives CDR1 MDHEN, CDR2 SYDVKM. This CDR3 comprises 14 residues. V lost 5 bases and J 2 bases, leaving 13 bases between the germline ends. The CDR3 sequence: CASSLPGPAYEQYF. The CDR3 DNA reads as TGTGCCAGCAGTCTTCCGGGACCGGCCTACGAGCAGTACTTC.

The chain combines TRBV21-1 with TRBJ2-7; the D call in the table, TRBD2, was not verified against the DNA. TRBV21-1 is tagged as a pseudogene. The CDR3 runs to 15 residues. The CDR3 DNA sequence: TGTGCCAGCAGCACAATGGGAGGACCCTCCTACGAGCAGTACTTC. Residues: CASSTMGGPSYEQYF.

The chain has TRBV15 and TRBJ2-1; TRBD2 matches 9 bases. V was clipped by 0 bases and J by 10 bases; unmatched bases: 7. CDR1 LNHNV and CDR2 YYDKDF come from the germline V gene (reference sequence). This CDR3 region has 15 residues. In DNA, the CDR3 is TGTGCCACCAGCAGAGATATAGCGGGAGTTCTCGAGCAGTTCTTC. Protein: CATSRDIAGVLEQFF.

The V and J genes are TRBV28 and TRBJ1-1, with 8 bases matching TRBD1. Germline V gene lookup returns CDR1 MDHEN and CDR2 SYDVKM. The CDR3 has 14 residues. The J segment lost 6 bases and the V segment lost 3 bases, leaving 6 bases of the junction unmatched. The CDR3: CASSFETGEAEAFF. In nucleotides, the CDR3 is TGTGCCAGCAGTTTTGAGACAGGGGAGGCTGAAGCTTTCTTT.

This clone was seen only a few times. The rearrangement joins TRBV11-2 to TRBJ1-1; perhaps TRBD1 as D (5 bases). Germline V gene sequence: CDR1 SGHAT, CDR2 FQNNGV. With 1 base removed from V and 8 bases from J, the gap between germline ends came to 11 bases. The CDR3 spans 13 residues. For the CDR3, the DNA is TGTGCCAGCAGCTTAGGGTCAGGGCGGGAAGCTTTCTTT. As protein: CASSLGSGREAFF.

This chain joins TRBV6-1 and TRBJ2-1; D uncertain. The CDR3 covers 16 residues. Trimming left V 1 base short and J 1 base short, with 11 bases between. Germline CDR1 and CDR2: MNHNS and SASEGT. The DNA of the CDR3 is TGTGCCAGCAGTGAAGGACGGAGTAGGTCCTACAATGAGCAGTTCTTC. Protein sequence: CASSEGRSRSYNEQFF.

A remark on this clone: A read error may produce the germline difference seen at one junction end. The chain couples TRBV5-1 to TRBJ2-6; D may be TRBD1 (5 bases). Per germline, CDR1 SGHRS and CDR2 YFSETQ. The CDR3 runs to 19 residues. CDR3 in amino acids: CASSFLGHTPLSGANVPTF. CDR3 nucleotide sequence: TGCGCCAGCAGCTTTCTTGGACACACCCCTCTCTCTGGGGCCAACGTCCCGACTTTC.

The chain joins TRBV10-3 to TRBJ1-2; the D gene is possibly TRBD1 (5 bases). The V gene lost 10 bases and the J gene lost 7 bases, with 16 bases spanning the gap. The CDR3 length is 12 residues. In germline, CDR1 is ENHRY, CDR2 SYGVKD. The CDR3 is CATTGTPAGYTF. The CDR3 region has the DNA TGTGCCACAACAGGAACCCCCGCTGGCTACACCTTC.

CDR3 nucleotides: TGCGCCAGCAGCCGGGACTTTCGTAGCACAGATACGCAGTATTTT. This sequence encodes CASSRDFRSTDTQYF. The rearrangement uses TRBV4-3 and TRBJ2-3; TRBD2 might be the D (6 bases). Germline CDR1 LGHNA, CDR2 YSLEER. The CDR3 has 15 residues. With 4 bases removed from V and 0 bases from J, the gap between germline ends came to 11 bases.

The V gene is TRBV4-2, the J gene TRBJ2-7; perhaps D is TRBD1 or TRBD2 (6 bases each). The CDR3 totals 17 residues. Trimming cost V 0 bases and J 6 bases, with 21 bases left between them. Germline lookup yields CDR1 LGHNA and CDR2 YNFKEQ. In DNA form, the CDR3 reads TGTGCCAGCAGCCAAGAAGGAGGGGGGCCAGACCGGAGCGAGCAGTACTTC. This sequence encodes CASSQEGGGPDRSEQYF.

The chain carries TRBV5-1 and TRBJ1-1; tentatively, D is TRBD1 (6 bases). Germline assignment: CDR1 SGHRS and CDR2 YFSETQ. Trimming took off 4 bases at V and 1 base at J, with 11 bases between the two ends. This CDR3 region has 14 residues. CDR3 coding DNA: TGCGCCAGCAGCCGATTACAGGGGAACACTGAAGCTTTCTTT. Translated: CASSRLQGNTEAFF.

The chain recombines TRBV7-8 with TRBJ2-3; D is ambiguous. Germline CDR1 and CDR2: SGHVS and FQNEAQ. This CDR3 comprises 14 residues. V was cut by 7 bases and J by 1 base, with 12 bases left in between. The CDR3 DNA reads as TGTGCCAGCACCCGCGGTAGGGGCACAGATACGCAGTATTTT. Translated: CASTRGRGTDTQYF.

The V gene is TRBV4-1, the J gene TRBJ2-7, with 13 bases lining up with TRBD2. Germline lookup yields CDR1 MGHRA and CDR2 YSYEKL. The CDR3 length is 12 residues. The V and J ends lost 7 bases and 7 bases, in that order; junction bases with no gene match: 1. CDR3 bases: TGCGCCAGCAAGACTAGCGGGAGGGAGCAGTACTTC. Protein sequence: CASKTSGREQYF.

This rearrangement joins TRBV5-6 to TRBJ1-2; D is possibly TRBD1 (5 bases). Trimming removed 5 bases from V and 5 bases from J, with 13 bases in between. The CDR3 spans 13 residues. Germline V gene data show CDR1 as SGHDT and CDR2 as YYEEEE. The CDR3 loop is CASRPGTVYGYTF. Here the CDR3 DNA reads TGTGCCAGCAGACCCGGGACGGTTTATGGCTACACCTTC.

The chain carries TRBV4-2 and TRBJ1-2, with TRBD1 as a possible D gene (5 bases). Trimming left V 0 bases short and J 0 bases short, with 11 bases between. The CDR3 runs to 16 residues. Per the germline V gene, CDR1 is LGHNA and CDR2 is YNFKEQ. The CDR3 reads CASSQDPGRANYGYTF. The DNA of the CDR3 is TGTGCCAGCAGCCAAGATCCAGGGAGAGCTAACTATGGCTACACCTTC.

The J gene is TRBJ1-3, the V gene TRBV10-3; D is ambiguous. The CDR3 sequence is 14 residues long. The V end was cut by 2 bases, the J end by 3 bases, with 8 bases between. Germline CDR1 is ENHRY and CDR2 is SYGVKD. The CDR3 bases are TGTGCCATCAGTGAGAAGGGCCGTGGAAACACCATATATTTT. This sequence encodes CAISEKGRGNTIYF.

The gene calls are TRBV29-1 and TRBJ2-7, with D perhaps matching TRBD1 or TRBD2 (5 bases each). CDR3 length equals 16 residues. CDR1 and CDR2 from the germline V gene are SQVTM and ANQGSEA. V lost 0 bases and J 4 bases, leaving 19 bases between the germline ends. CDR3 nucleotides: TGCAGCGTTGAAGATATAACACTCGAGGGGTCTTACGAGCAGTACTTC. Amino acid sequence: CSVEDITLEGSYEQYF.

The chain links TRBV11-3 to TRBJ1-1; D gene unclear. The CDR3 contains 13 residues. V was clipped by 5 bases and J by 8 bases, with 15 bases between them. Looked up from germline, CDR1 is SGHNT and CDR2 is YENEEA. DNA for the CDR3: TGTGCCAGCAGCCCCCGGGATGGTAGGGAAGCTTTCTTT. Translation: CASSPRDGREAFF.

This chain links TRBV7-9 with TRBJ2-1; 7 positions match TRBD2. The CDR3 is made up of 14 amino acids. V lost 10 bases, J lost 5 bases, and 11 bases stayed unmatched. Germline V gene sequence: CDR1 SEHNR, CDR2 FQNEAQ (reference sequence). DNA for the CDR3: TGTGCCACCGAGGGACTACCCATAAACAATGAGCAGTTCTTC. Translated: CATEGLPINNEQFF.

J is TRBJ1-2 and V is TRBV7-8, with a possible D match to TRBD1 (6 bases). The ends were cut back, 2 bases at V and 8 bases at J, with 15 bases in the middle. Germline CDR1 reads SGHVS; CDR2 reads FQNEAQ. This CDR3 region has 14 residues. CDR3: CASSLSPGGRGYTF. CDR3 sequence (DNA): TGTGCCAGCAGCTTATCACCGGGGGGGCGCGGCTACACCTTC.

The chain is built from TRBV9 and TRBJ2-1, with 10 positions matching TRBD2. Unmatched junction bases numbered 11, after V lost 0 bases and J lost 8 bases. The V gene's germline CDR1 is SGDLS and CDR2 YYNGEE. This CDR3 is 17 amino acids long. The CDR3 DNA reads TGTGCCAGCAGCGTAGACCCTCCGGGACTAGCGTCGGATGAGCAGTTCTTC. The encoded protein is CASSVDPPGLASDEQFF.

CDR3 DNA sequence: TGCGCCAGCAGCCAAGTTAGTTTTAACGCAGGGGGCAACTATGGCTACACCTTC. It specifies CASSQVSFNAGGNYGYTF. The V gene is TRBV4-1, the J gene TRBJ1-2; 8 positions agree with TRBD1. The CDR3 is made up of 18 amino acids. V dropped 1 base and J dropped 2; count of bases not matched to a gene: 12. Germline-derived CDR1 and CDR2 are MGHRA and YSYEKL.

The chain carries TRBV9 and TRBJ2-1; D is possibly TRBD2 (6 bases). V lost 0 bases and J lost 7, with 8 bases in between. CDR3 length: 13 amino acids. Germline V CDR1 and CDR2: SGDLS, YYNGEE. The CDR3 is CASSVDGGNEQFF. The CDR3 region has the DNA TGTGCCAGCAGCGTAGATGGGGGGAATGAGCAGTTCTTC.

V usage is TRBV6-4 and J usage is TRBJ2-3; the D gene is possibly TRBD2 (6 bases). The germline CDR1 and CDR2 sequences are MRHNA and SNTAGT. Trimming removed 8 bases from V and 0 bases from J, with 12 bases in between. The CDR3 extends over 14 amino acids. In DNA form, the CDR3 reads TGTGCCAGCCGCCGGGAGACTAGCACAGATACGCAGTATTTT. Protein product: CASRRETSTDTQYF.

In nucleotides, the CDR3 is TGTGCCAGCAGTATACCCGGGACAAACATTCAGTACTTC. It codes for CASSIPGTNIQYF. This sequence joins TRBV25-1 and TRBJ2-4; TRBD1 or TRBD2 may be the D gene (5 bases each). Germline V gives CDR1 MGHDK, CDR2 SYGVNS. The CDR3 totals 13 residues. V was trimmed by 5 bases and J by 6 bases, leaving 11 bases between them.

The V call is TRBV18, the J call TRBJ1-5, with TRBD1 identical over 9 bases. Germline V lookup: CDR1 KGHSH, CDR2 LQKENI. Unmatched junction bases numbered 4, after V lost 3 bases and J lost 4 bases. CDR3 length: 15 amino acids. CDR3 sequence (DNA): TGTGCCAGCTCACCCCGGGACAGGGAGAATCAGCCCCAGCATTTT. Amino acid sequence: CASSPRDRENQPQHF.

V is TRBV7-9 and J is TRBJ1-1; D unresolved. This CDR3 has 14 residues. The germline V and J ends were trimmed by 1 base and 0 bases, with 6 bases remaining between them. Germline V gene sequence: CDR1 SEHNR, CDR2 FQNEAQ (reference sequence). CDR3 DNA: TGTGCCAGCAGCTTAGGGGGAATGAACACTGAAGCTTTCTTT. Protein sequence: CASSLGGMNTEAFF. The full variable domain, with the rest looked up from reference TRBV7-9 and TRBJ1-1, is DTGVSQNPRHKITKRGQNVTFRCDPISEHNRLYWYRQTLGQGPEFLTYFQNEAQLEKSRLLSDRFSAERPKGSFSTLEIQRTEQGDSAMYLCASSLGGMNTEAFFGQGTRLTVV.